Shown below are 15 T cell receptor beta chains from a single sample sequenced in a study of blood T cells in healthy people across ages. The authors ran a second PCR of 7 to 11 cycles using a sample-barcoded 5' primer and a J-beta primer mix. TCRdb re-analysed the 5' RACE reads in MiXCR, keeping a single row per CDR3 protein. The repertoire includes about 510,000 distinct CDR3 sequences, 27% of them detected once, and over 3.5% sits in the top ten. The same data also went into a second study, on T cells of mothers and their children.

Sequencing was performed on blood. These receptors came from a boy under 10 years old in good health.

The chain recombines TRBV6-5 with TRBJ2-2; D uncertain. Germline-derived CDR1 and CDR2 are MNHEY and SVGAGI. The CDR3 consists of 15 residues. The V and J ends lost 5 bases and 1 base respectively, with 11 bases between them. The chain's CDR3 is CASSLGVMNTGELFF. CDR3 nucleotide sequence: TGTGCCAGCAGTCTCGGAGTTATGAACACCGGGGAGCTGTTTTTT.

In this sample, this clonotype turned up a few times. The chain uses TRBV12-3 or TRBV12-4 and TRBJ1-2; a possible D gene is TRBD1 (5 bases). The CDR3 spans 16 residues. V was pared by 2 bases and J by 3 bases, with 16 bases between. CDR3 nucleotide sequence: TGTGCCAGCAGTTTAAGTCTGGGCAGGGAATACTATGGCTACACCTTC. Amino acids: CASSLSLGREYYGYTF.

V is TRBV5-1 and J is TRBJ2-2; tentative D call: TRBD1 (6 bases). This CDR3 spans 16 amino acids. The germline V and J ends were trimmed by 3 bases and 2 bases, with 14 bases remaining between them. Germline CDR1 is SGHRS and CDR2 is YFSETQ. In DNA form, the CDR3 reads TGCGCCAGCAGCTCCGGATGGGGGCTTAACACCGGGGAGCTGTTTTTT. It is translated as CASSSGWGLNTGELFF. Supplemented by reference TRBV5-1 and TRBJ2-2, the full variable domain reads KAGVTQTPRYLIKTRGQQVTLSCSPISGHRSVSWYQQTPGQGLQFLFEYFSETQRNKGNFPGRFSGRQFSNSRSEMNVSTLELGDSALYLCASSSGWGLNTGELFFGEGSRLTVL.

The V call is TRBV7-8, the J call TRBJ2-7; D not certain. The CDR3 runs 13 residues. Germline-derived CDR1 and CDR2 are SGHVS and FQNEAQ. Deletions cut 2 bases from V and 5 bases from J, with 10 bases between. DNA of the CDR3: TGTGCCAGCAGCTTAATCGTGCCAAACGAGCAGTACTTC. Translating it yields CASSLIVPNEQYF. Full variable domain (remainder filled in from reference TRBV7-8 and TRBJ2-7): GAGVSQSPRYKVAKRGQDVALRCDPISGHVSLFWYQQALGQGPEFLTYFQNEAQLDKSGLPSDRFFAERPEGSVSTLKIQRTQQEDSAVYLCASSLIVPNEQYFGPGTRLTVT.

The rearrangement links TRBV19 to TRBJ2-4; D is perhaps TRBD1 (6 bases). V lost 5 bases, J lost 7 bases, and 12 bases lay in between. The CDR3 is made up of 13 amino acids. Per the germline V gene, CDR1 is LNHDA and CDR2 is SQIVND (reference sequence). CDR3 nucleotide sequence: TGTGCCAGTAGTCAGCAGGGGCCGAACATTCAGTACTTC. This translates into CASSQQGPNIQYF.

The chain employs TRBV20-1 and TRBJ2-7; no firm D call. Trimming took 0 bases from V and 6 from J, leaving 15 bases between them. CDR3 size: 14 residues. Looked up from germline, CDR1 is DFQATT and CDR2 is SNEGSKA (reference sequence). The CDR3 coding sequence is TGCAGTGCTAGAGATCCTAAGGGAATGAGCGAGCAGTACTTC. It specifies CSARDPKGMSEQYF.

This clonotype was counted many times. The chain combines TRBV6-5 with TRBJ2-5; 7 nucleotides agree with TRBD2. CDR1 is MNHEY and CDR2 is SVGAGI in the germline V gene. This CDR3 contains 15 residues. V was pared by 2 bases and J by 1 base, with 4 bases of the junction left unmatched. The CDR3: CASSYVGGPQETQYF. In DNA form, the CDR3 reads TGTGCCAGCAGTTACGTGGGAGGGCCCCAAGAGACCCAGTACTTC.

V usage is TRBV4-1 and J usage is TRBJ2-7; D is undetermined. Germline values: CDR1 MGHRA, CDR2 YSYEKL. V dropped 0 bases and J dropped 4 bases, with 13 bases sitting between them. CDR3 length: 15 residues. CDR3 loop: CASSQDSDGYYEQYF. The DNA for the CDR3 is TGCGCCAGCAGCCAAGATTCGGACGGATATTACGAGCAGTACTTC.

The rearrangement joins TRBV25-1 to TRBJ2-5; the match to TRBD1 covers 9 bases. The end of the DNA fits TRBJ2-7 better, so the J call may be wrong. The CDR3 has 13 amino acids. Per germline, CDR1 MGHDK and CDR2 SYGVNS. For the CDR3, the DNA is TGTGCCAGCAGGGGGGGGACAGGGTACGAGCAGTACTTC. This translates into CASRGGTGYEQYF.

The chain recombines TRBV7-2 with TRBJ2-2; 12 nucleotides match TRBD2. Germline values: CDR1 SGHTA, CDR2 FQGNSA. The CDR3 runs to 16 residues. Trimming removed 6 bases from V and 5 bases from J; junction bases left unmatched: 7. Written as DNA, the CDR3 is TGTGCCAGCAGACGGACTAGCGGGAAATTGACCGGGGAGCTGTTTTTT. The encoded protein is CASRRTSGKLTGELFF.

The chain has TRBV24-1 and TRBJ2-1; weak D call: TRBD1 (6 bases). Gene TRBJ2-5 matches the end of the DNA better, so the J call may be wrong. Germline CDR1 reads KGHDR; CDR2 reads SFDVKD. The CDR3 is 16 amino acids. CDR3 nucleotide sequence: TGTGCCACCAGTGATCCGGGCCGGGACACAGAAGAGACCCAGTACTTC. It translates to CATSDPGRDTEETQYF.

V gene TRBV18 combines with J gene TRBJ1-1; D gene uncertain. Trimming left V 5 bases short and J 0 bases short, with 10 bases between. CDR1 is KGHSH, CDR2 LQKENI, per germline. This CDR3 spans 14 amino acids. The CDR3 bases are TGTGCCAGCTCAAAAAACCCAATGAACACTGAAGCTTTCTTT. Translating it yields CASSKNPMNTEAFF.

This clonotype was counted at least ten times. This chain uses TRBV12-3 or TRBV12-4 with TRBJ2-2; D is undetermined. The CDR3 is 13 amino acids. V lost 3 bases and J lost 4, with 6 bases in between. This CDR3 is CASSFGATGELFF. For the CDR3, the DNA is TGTGCCAGCAGTTTCGGAGCCACCGGGGAGCTGTTTTTT.

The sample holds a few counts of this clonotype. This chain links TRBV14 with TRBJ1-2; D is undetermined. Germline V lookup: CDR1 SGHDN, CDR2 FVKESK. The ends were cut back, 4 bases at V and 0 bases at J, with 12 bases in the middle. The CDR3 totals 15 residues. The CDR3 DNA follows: TGTGCCAGCAGCCCTAGGGCCCAGTCTAACTATGGCTACACCTTC. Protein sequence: CASSPRAQSNYGYTF.

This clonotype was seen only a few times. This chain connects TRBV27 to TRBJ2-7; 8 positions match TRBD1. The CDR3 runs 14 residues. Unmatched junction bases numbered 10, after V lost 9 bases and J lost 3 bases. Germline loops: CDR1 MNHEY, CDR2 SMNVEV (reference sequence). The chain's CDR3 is CASSPRDRYYEQYF. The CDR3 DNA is TGTGCCAGTTCGCCGCGGGACAGGTACTACGAGCAGTACTTC.